The 20 T cell receptor beta chains in this list originate from one sample, sequenced in a study of PD-1 blockade in classical Hodgkin lymphoma. The table came from immunoSEQ multiplex PCR; TCRdb's copy has only in-frame clones and leaves some out. The sample holds 55,000 to 60,000 clones, 75% to 95% seen once. Each patient relapsed following autologous stem cell transplantation, and prior brentuximab vedotin exposure differed. This specimen was peripheral blood mononuclear cells (PBMCs), taken before the second cycle of nivolumab. Source of these receptors: a human donor with classical Hodgkin lymphoma.

The CDR3 DNA is TGCGCCAGCAGCAGGTCCCAGGTTACGTCTAGCGGGACTCGCGAGCAGTACTTC. It specifies CASSRSQVTSSGTREQYF. The J gene is TRBJ2-7, the V gene TRBV5-1; 9 bases align to TRBD2. The V and J ends lost 4 bases and 6 bases, in that order; junction bases with no gene match: 20. This CDR3 spans 18 amino acids. Germline V gene sequence: CDR1 SGHRS, CDR2 YFSETQ.

This sequence joins TRBV9 and TRBJ2-5; D is undetermined. Deletions cut 2 bases from V and 1 base from J, with 9 bases between. The CDR3 sequence is 14 residues long. The germline V gene encodes CDR1 SGDLS and CDR2 YYNGEE. CDR3 bases: TGTGCCAGCAGCGTTGGTAGCAGCCAAGAGACCCAGTACTTC. Its protein product is CASSVGSSQETQYF.

V gene TRBV11-1 combines with J gene TRBJ2-2; D unresolved. V was trimmed by 1 base and J by 2 bases, leaving 5 bases between them. The CDR3 is 14 amino acids. Germline CDR1 and CDR2: SGHAT and FQDESV (reference sequence). The CDR3 bases are TGTGCCAGCAGCTTAGACGGAAACACCGGGGAGCTGTTTTTT. Its protein product is CASSLDGNTGELFF. The full variable domain, completed using reference TRBV11-1 and TRBJ2-2, is EAEVAQSPRYKITEKSQAVAFWCDPISGHATLYWYRQILGQGPELLVQFQDESVVDDSQLPKDRFSAERLKGVDSTLKIQPAELGDSAMYLCASSLDGNTGELFFGEGSRLTVL.

This rearrangement joins TRBV5-1 to TRBJ1-2, with D unresolved. This CDR3 comprises 16 residues. The V and J ends lost 0 bases and 0 bases respectively, with 12 bases between them. CDR1 is SGHRS, CDR2 YFSETQ, per germline. The CDR3 region has the DNA TGCGCCAGCAGCTTGGCGAGTGGGATAGCTAACTATGGCTACACCTTC. This gives the protein CASSLASGIANYGYTF.

This clone was observed once. This chain connects TRBV4-1 to TRBJ1-4; TRBD1 is a possible D gene (5 bases). There are 16 residues in the CDR3. CDR1 and CDR2 (germline): MGHRA, YSYEKL. V shed 0 bases and J shed 0 bases, with 8 bases lying between them. The CDR3 nucleotides are TGCGCCAGCAGCCAAGATCCGACAGCAACTAATGAAAAACTGTTTTTT. It translates to CASSQDPTATNEKLFF.

The chain recombines TRBV28 with TRBJ2-7; the match to TRBD1 covers 7 bases. J lost 1 base, V lost 2 bases, and 2 bases had no gene match. Germline CDR1 and CDR2: MDHEN and SYDVKM. The CDR3 runs to 14 residues. Written as DNA, the CDR3 is TGTGCCAGCAGTTTAACGGGACAGTCCTACGAGCAGTACTTC. This sequence encodes CASSLTGQSYEQYF. The variable domain in full, completed from reference TRBV28 and TRBJ2-7, reads DVKVTQSSRYLVKRTGEKVFLECVQDMDHENMFWYRQDPGLGLRLIYFSYDVKMKEKGDIPEGYSVSREKKERFSLILESASTNQTSMYLCASSLTGQSYEQYFGPGTRLTVT.

CDR3 DNA: TGTGCCAGCAGCTTTTCCGGGACAGGGGACTTCGACGAGCAGTACTTC. Protein: CASSFSGTGDFDEQYF. This chain joins TRBV5-6 and TRBJ2-7; 10 bases line up with TRBD1. The CDR3 runs 16 residues. J lost 5 bases, V lost 2 bases, and 10 bases had no gene match. Germline CDR1 SGHDT, CDR2 YYEEEE.

V is TRBV2 and J is TRBJ2-5, with D perhaps matching TRBD1 (5 bases). This CDR3 contains 13 residues. Trimming stripped 3 bases from V and 5 bases from J, with 10 bases between. The germline V gene has CDR1 SNHLY and CDR2 FYNNEI. The CDR3 DNA reads as TGTGCCAGCAGTGAGGGGCCGTATGAGACCCAGTACTTC. Translated: CASSEGPYETQYF.

This clone is a singleton in its sample. This chain links TRBV29-1 with TRBJ2-7; D perhaps matches TRBD1 (5 bases). Trimming stripped 6 bases from V and 3 bases from J, with 18 bases between. The CDR3 is made up of 14 amino acids. Per the germline V gene, CDR1 is SQVTM and CDR2 is ANQGSEA. The CDR3 DNA is TGCAGCGTCCAACCGGCAGGGTTAAACTACGAGCAGTACTTC. Translation gives CSVQPAGLNYEQYF.

The rearrangement joins TRBV27 to TRBJ1-5; 12 bases agree with TRBD1. There are 20 residues in the CDR3. V dropped 2 bases and J dropped 1; count of bases not matched to a gene: 12. CDR1 is MNHEY, CDR2 SMNVEV, per germline (reference sequence). CDR3 DNA sequence: TGTGCCAGCAGTTTAAAGTATGCGGGACAGGGGGCAGTGAGCAATCAGCCCCAGCATTTT. This translates into CASSLKYAGQGAVSNQPQHF.

The chain employs TRBV27 and TRBJ2-5, with a possible D match to TRBD2 (6 bases). Germline-derived CDR1 and CDR2 are MNHEY and SMNVEV (reference sequence). V lost 6 bases and J lost 0, with 20 bases in between. This CDR3 comprises 17 residues. The chain's CDR3 is CASSPGVGGENQETQYF. CDR3 DNA: TGTGCCAGCAGCCCCGGGGTCGGCGGGGAGAACCAAGAGACCCAGTACTTC.

The rearrangement uses TRBV18 and TRBJ1-2; possibly TRBD1 for D (6 bases). Deletions cut 2 bases from V and 1 base from J, with 14 bases between. Germline V gene data show CDR1 as KGHSH and CDR2 as LQKENI. This CDR3 spans 16 amino acids. The CDR3: CASSPFPQGVNYGYTF. CDR3 coding DNA: TGTGCCAGCTCACCATTCCCACAGGGCGTTAACTATGGCTACACCTTC.

The V gene is TRBV9, the J gene TRBJ2-1; the D is unclear. Trimming cost V 4 bases and J 6 bases, with 23 bases left between them. The CDR3 runs 17 residues. The germline V gene encodes CDR1 SGDLS and CDR2 YYNGEE. The CDR3 region has the DNA TGTGCCAGCAGCCCCCCCCGAATCCTCGGTCCATTCAATGAGCAGTTCTTC. Protein: CASSPPRILGPFNEQFF.

The chain combines TRBV6-5 with TRBJ2-4; D unclear. V was pared by 4 bases and J by 0 bases, with 13 bases between. Germline values: CDR1 MNHEY, CDR2 SVGAGI. This CDR3 spans 16 amino acids. The CDR3 loop reads CASSSPGRLAKNIQYF. CDR3 nucleotides: TGTGCCAGCAGTTCCCCAGGACGGCTAGCCAAAAACATTCAGTACTTC.

The J gene is TRBJ1-5, the V gene TRBV18, with 9 bases identical to TRBD1. Germline assignment: CDR1 KGHSH and CDR2 LQKENI. The CDR3 contains 19 residues. V gave up 0 bases and J gave up 5 bases; unmatched junction bases: 14. The DNA of the CDR3 is TGTGCCAGCTCACCACCCCATAACGGGGACAGGGAGGGGGATCAGCCCCAGCATTTT. Residues: CASSPPHNGDREGDQPQHF. Based on the CDR3 plus reference TRBV18 and TRBJ1-5, the full variable domain is NAGVMQNPRHLVRRRGQEARLRCSPMKGHSHVYWYRQLPEEGLKFMVYLQKENIIDESGMPKERFSAEFPKEGPSILRIQQVVRGDSAAYFCASSPPHNGDREGDQPQHFGDGTRLSIL.

In the case of this clone: The germline gene is not matched at one end of the junction; a read error may be the cause. This rearrangement joins TRBV30 to TRBJ2-1; D uncertain. The CDR3 has 16 residues. From germline, CDR1 is GTSNPN and CDR2 SVGIG (reference sequence). The CDR3 protein is CALSEYGLTSYNEQFF. Written as DNA, the CDR3 is TGTGCCTTGAGTGAGTACGGGCTCACTTCCTACAATGAGCAGTTCTTC.

The CDR3 loop reads CASSDRVLSGYTF. The CDR3 DNA sequence: TGTGCCAGCAGCGACAGGGTGCTGAGTGGCTACACCTTC. V and J are TRBV27 and TRBJ1-2; the match to TRBD1 covers 7 bases. The CDR3 runs 13 residues. The V and J ends lost 6 bases and 7 bases, in that order; junction bases with no gene match: 8. CDR1 is MNHEY, CDR2 SMNVEV, per germline (reference sequence).

The rearrangement joins TRBV4-2 to TRBJ2-1; TRBD2 agrees at 13 bases. The germline V gene encodes CDR1 LGHNA and CDR2 YNFKEQ. CDR3 length: 15 residues. Trimming removed 4 bases from V and 4 bases from J; junction bases left unmatched: 1. The CDR3 loop is CASSLGLAGYNEQFF. CDR3 sequence (DNA): TGTGCCAGCAGCCTGGGACTAGCGGGATACAATGAGCAGTTCTTC.

Here the CDR3 DNA reads TGTGCCAGCTCACTCCTCTACGAGCAGTACTTC. Protein sequence: CASSLLYEQYF. The rearrangement links TRBV18 to TRBJ2-7; D gene ambiguous. The ends were cut back, 4 bases at V and 3 bases at J, with 4 bases in the middle. This CDR3 is built from 11 residues. Germline V gene sequence: CDR1 KGHSH, CDR2 LQKENI.

The rearrangement joins TRBV6-5 to TRBJ1-1; D is unclear. CDR3 length: 11 amino acids. The V end lost 6 bases, the J end lost 4 bases, and 6 bases lay between the germline ends. Germline V gene sequence: CDR1 MNHEY, CDR2 SVGAGI. CDR3 bases: TGTGCCAGCAGGGCGTCCACTGAAGCTTTCTTT. Protein: CASRASTEAFF.